A selection of T cell receptor beta chains follows, all from one sample in a study of blood T cell repertoires in COVID-19. The table came from immunoSEQ multiplex PCR; TCRdb's copy has only in-frame clones and leaves some out. The profile shows some 180,000 clones, 85% to 90% of them singletons. Sequencing was performed on peripheral blood. The source of these receptors is a woman aged 55 to 70 with acute or convalescent COVID-19. CDR3s include the opening cysteine and the closing phenylalanine or tryptophan. D genes are given only for firm matches. Clone sizes are given selectively: once, few, many, or a class where the clone is expanded.

-	17	TRBV5-1	TRBJ2-1	TRBD2	TGCGCCAGCAGCTCACGCCCGACTAGCGGCAAAGGAAATGAGCAGTTCTTC	CASSSRPTSGKGNEQFF
-	15	TRBV27	TRBJ1-2	TRBD1	TGTGCCAGCAGTCGTTCGCCGGGACAGGGGTATGGCTACACCTTC	CASSRSPGQGYGYTF
-	15	TRBV2	TRBJ2-2	-	TGTGCCAGCAGTGAAGCGCTTCGGTTGCCCGGGGAGCTGTTTTTT	CASSEALRLPGELFF
-	16	TRBV5-4	TRBJ2-5	TRBD2	TGTGCCAGCAGCCGGGGACTAGCGGGAGGTGAGGAGACCCAGTACTTC	CASSRGLAGGEETQYF
-	13	TRBV7-3	TRBJ2-3	TRBD2	TGTGCCAGCAGCTTTAGCGGGAGGGAGGGGCAGTATTTT	CASSFSGREGQYF
-	13	TRBV7-2	TRBJ2-7	-	TGTGCCAGCAGCTTACGTCCCTCCTACGAGCAGTACTTC	CASSLRPSYEQYF
-	15	TRBV28	TRBJ2-2	TRBD2	TGTGCCAGCAGTTTCAGGAGGGGAGGGACCGGGGAGCTGTTTTTT	CASSFRRGGTGELFF
-	12	TRBV4-2	TRBJ2-2	-	TGTGCCAGCAGCCAACCTACCGGGGAGCTGTTTTTT	CASSQPTGELFF
few	13	TRBV6-1	TRBJ2-3	-	TGTGCCAGCAGTGAAGGGGGGGCAGATACGCAGTATTTT	CASSEGGADTQYF
-	23	TRBV27	TRBJ2-2	-	TGTGCCAGCAGTTTATCGGAACTCCATTCAGGGGGCCTTAGCGGGAGAGGCACCGGGGAGCTGTTTTTT	CASSLSELHSGGLSGRGTGELFF
-	13	TRBV5-1	TRBJ1-2	TRBD1	TGCGCCAGCAGCCTAAGACAGGGTTGGAGCTACACCTTC	CASSLRQGWSYTF
-	15	TRBV2	TRBJ1-6	-	TGTGCCAGCAGTCGTGGGGCAGGGCGACGCTCACCCCTCCACTTT	CASSRGAGRRSPLHF